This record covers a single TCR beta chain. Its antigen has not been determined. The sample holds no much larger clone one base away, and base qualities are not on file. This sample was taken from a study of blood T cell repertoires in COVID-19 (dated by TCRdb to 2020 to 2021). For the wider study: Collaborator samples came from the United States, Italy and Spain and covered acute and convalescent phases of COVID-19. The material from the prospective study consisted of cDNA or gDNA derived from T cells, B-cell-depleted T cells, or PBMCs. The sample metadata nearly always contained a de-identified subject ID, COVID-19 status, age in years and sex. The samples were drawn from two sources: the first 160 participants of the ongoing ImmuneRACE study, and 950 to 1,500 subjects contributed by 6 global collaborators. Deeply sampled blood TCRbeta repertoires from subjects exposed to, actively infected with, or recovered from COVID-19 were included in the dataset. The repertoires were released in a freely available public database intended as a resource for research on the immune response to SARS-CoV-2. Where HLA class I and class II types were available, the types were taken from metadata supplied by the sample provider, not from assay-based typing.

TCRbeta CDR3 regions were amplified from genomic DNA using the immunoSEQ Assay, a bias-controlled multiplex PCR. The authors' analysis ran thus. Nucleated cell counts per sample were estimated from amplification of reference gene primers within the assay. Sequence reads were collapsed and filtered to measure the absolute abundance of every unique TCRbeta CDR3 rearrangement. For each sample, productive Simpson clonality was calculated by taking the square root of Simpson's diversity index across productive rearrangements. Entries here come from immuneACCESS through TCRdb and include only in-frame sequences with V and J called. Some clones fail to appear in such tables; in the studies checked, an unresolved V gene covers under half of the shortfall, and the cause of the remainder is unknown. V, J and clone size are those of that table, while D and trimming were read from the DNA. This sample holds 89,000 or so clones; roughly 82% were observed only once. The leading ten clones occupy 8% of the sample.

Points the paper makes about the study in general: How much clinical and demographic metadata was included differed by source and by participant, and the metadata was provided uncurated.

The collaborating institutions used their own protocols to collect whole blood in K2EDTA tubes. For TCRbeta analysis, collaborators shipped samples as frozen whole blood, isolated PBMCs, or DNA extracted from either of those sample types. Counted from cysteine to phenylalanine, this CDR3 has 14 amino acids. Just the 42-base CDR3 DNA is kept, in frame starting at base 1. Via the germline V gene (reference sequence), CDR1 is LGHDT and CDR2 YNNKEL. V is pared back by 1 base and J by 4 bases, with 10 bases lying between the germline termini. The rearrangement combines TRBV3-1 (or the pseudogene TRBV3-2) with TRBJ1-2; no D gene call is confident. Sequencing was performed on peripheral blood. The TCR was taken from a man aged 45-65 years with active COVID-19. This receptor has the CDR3 CASSQVPHLYGYTF. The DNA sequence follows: TGTGCCAGCAGCCAAGTCCCACACCTCTATGGCTACACCTTC.